Described below is a single TCR beta chain sequence and its context. V gave up 7 bases and J gave up 3 bases; unmatched junction bases: 11. Germline CDR1 SNHLY, CDR2 FYNNEI. The CDR3 is made up of 15 amino acids. This record belongs to a study of blood T cells in healthy people across ages. Study-level information: Per every two T cells, about one barcoded beta molecule was captured by template switching.

The second PCR ran about 6 to 11 cycles with a sample-barcoded 5' primer and J-beta primers. Via MiXCR, TCRdb re-called the 5' RACE reads, giving one row per CDR3 protein. The sample carries about a million distinct CDR3 sequences, around two fifths recorded once. The TCR was taken from a man aged 18 to 35 in good health. Input material: blood. The chain couples TRBV2 to TRBJ1-1; 7 bases agree with TRBD1. CDR3 sequence (DNA): TGTGCCAGCACGGGACAGACCTTGTGGGACACTGAAGCTTTCTTT. Its protein product is CASTGQTLWDTEAFF.